This T cell receptor beta chain was profiled in a study of identical twins. Whole-study findings and limits: There were fewer insertions in abundant cord blood beta clonotypes, but memory repertoires showed no such pattern. One should note that invariant MAIT and iNKT cells could partly confound zero-insertion analyses. Models underestimated TCR alpha sharing (out-of-frame) in monozygotic twins.

The CDR3 is 17 residues long. V was pared by 3 bases and J by 0 bases, with 9 bases of the junction left unmatched. The germline CDR1 and CDR2 sequences are SGHDT and YYEEEE. TCRdb ran MiXCR on the 5' RACE reads and lists one entry per CDR3 protein. The sample holds about 200,000 distinct CDR3 sequences, roughly a tenth seen once. This clonotype was detected a few times. What it binds is unknown. The chain links TRBV5-6 to TRBJ1-1, with 9 bases identical to TRBD1. Sequenced material: memory (CD45RO+) T cells sorted from blood. The clonotype originates from a woman younger than 30 in good health. CDR3 amino acids: CASSSSTGGTMNTEAFF. The CDR3 nucleotides read TGTGCCAGCAGCTCTTCGACAGGGGGGACGATGAACACTGAAGCTTTCTTT.